Below, 12 T cell receptor beta chains from the same sample are listed, as sequenced in a study of cytomegalovirus exposure and HLA in healthy donors. 60 Vbeta and 13 Jbeta primers were used in PCR. Sequencing was performed with immunoSEQ multiplex PCR; in TCRdb, only in-frame clones are kept and a portion is missing. The sample has some 110,000 clones; about two thirds are singletons. The specimen was PBMCs. Source of these receptors: a female donor in good health and CMV-seronegative.

J is TRBJ2-7 and V is TRBV9; 11 positions agree with TRBD2. The ends lost 2 bases at V and 6 bases at J; junction bases unmatched: 4. Germline loops: CDR1 SGDLS, CDR2 YYNGEE. This CDR3 has 14 amino acids. This CDR3 is CASSVTSGSVEQYF. DNA of the CDR3: TGTGCCAGCAGCGTTACTAGCGGGAGTGTCGAGCAGTACTTC.

The chain links TRBV4-1 to TRBJ2-5; the D is unclear. TRBJ2-7 matches the DNA end more closely, so the J call is doubtful. The CDR3 length is 13 residues. The germline V gene encodes CDR1 MGHRA and CDR2 YSYEKL. CDR3 loop: CASSQVADYEQYF. CDR3 nucleotide sequence: TGCGCCAGCAGCCAAGTAGCAGACTACGAGCAGTACTTC.

This chain connects TRBV19 to TRBJ1-2, with a weak D call TRBD1 (5 bases). Trimming removed 2 bases from V and 5 bases from J, with 18 bases in between. The CDR3 has 16 amino acids. Germline V gives CDR1 LNHDA, CDR2 SQIVND (reference sequence). The CDR3, as DNA: TGTGCCAGTAGTATAACGTTATCCGGGACTTTTTATGGCTACACCTTC. Protein product: CASSITLSGTFYGYTF.

The chain couples TRBV9 to TRBJ1-2; 7 positions match TRBD1. Germline trimming cut 0 bases from V and 5 bases from J; bases unmatched to any gene: 7. The CDR3 is 15 amino acids. Germline V gene sequence: CDR1 SGDLS, CDR2 YYNGEE. CDR3 DNA: TGTGCCAGCAGCGTAGGTTCCGGCAGGGGGTATGGCTACACCTTC. This encodes CASSVGSGRGYGYTF.

This clone was observed once. The chain recombines TRBV18 with TRBJ1-1; D remains ambiguous. The CDR3 totals 18 residues. The germline V gene has CDR1 KGHSH and CDR2 LQKENI. Trimming pared 2 bases from V and 1 base from J, leaving 20 bases between. The CDR3 DNA sequence: TGTGCCAGCTCACCAGATCTGGGTTGGCAGGCCGAGAACACTGAAGCTTTCTTT. It is translated as CASSPDLGWQAENTEAFF. The whole variable domain, filled in from reference TRBV18 and TRBJ1-1, reads NAGVMQNPRHLVRRRGQEARLRCSPMKGHSHVYWYRQLPEEGLKFMVYLQKENIIDESGMPKERFSAEFPKEGPSILRIQQVVRGDSAAYFCASSPDLGWQAENTEAFFGQGTRLTVV.

This clone was seen only a few times. The rearrangement uses TRBV11-3 and TRBJ1-4, with D perhaps TRBD1 (6 bases). The germline V gene has CDR1 SGHNT and CDR2 YENEEA. V lost 3 bases and J 2 bases, leaving 19 bases between the germline ends. The CDR3 has 18 amino acids. CDR3 nucleotide sequence: TGTGCCAGCAGCTTTTGGCAGGGGCCCGGGGTGACTAATGAAAAACTGTTTTTT. Amino acid sequence: CASSFWQGPGVTNEKLFF. The full variable domain, completed using reference TRBV11-3 and TRBJ1-4, is EAGVVQSPRYKIIEKKQPVAFWCNPISGHNTLYWYLQNLGQGPELLIRYENEEAVDDSQLPKDRFSAERLKGVDSTLKIQPAELGDSAVYLCASSFWQGPGVTNEKLFFGSGTQLSVL.

This clone was detected a few times. The J gene is TRBJ1-6, the V gene TRBV30, with TRBD1 identical over 7 bases. CDR3 length equals 13 residues. V gave up 1 base and J gave up 7 bases; unmatched junction bases: 1. Germline loops: CDR1 GTSNPN, CDR2 SVGIG (reference sequence). The CDR3 spells CAWSEGANSPLHF. In DNA, the CDR3 is TGTGCCTGGAGTGAGGGGGCCAATTCACCCCTCCACTTT.

J is TRBJ2-1 and V is TRBV5-1; a weak D match, TRBD2 (5 bases). Trimming cost V 4 bases and J 4 bases, with 9 bases left between them. Germline V gene data show CDR1 as SGHRS and CDR2 as YFSETQ. The CDR3 has 13 amino acids. The CDR3 sequence is CASSLAPYNEQFF. CDR3 nucleotides: TGCGCCAGCAGCCTAGCCCCATACAATGAGCAGTTCTTC. Full variable domain (remainder filled in from reference TRBV5-1 and TRBJ2-1): KAGVTQTPRYLIKTRGQQVTLSCSPISGHRSVSWYQQTPGQGLQFLFEYFSETQRNKGNFPGRFSGRQFSNSRSEMNVSTLELGDSALYLCASSLAPYNEQFFGPGTRLTVL.

The gene calls are TRBV28 and TRBJ1-5, with 8 bases identical to TRBD1. The CDR3 has 16 residues. The germline gives CDR1 MDHEN, CDR2 SYDVKM. The junction had 10 bases not matched to a gene; V was cut back by 3 bases and J by 6 bases. The DNA for the CDR3 is TGTGCCAGCAGTTTGGTCGAGACAGGGGCATTTCAGCCCCAGCATTTT. Amino acid sequence: CASSLVETGAFQPQHF.

The chain links TRBV10-3 to TRBJ1-2, with a weak D call TRBD1 (6 bases). The V end lost 5 bases, the J end lost 0 bases, and 10 bases lay between the germline ends. Germline V CDR1 and CDR2: ENHRY, SYGVKD. The CDR3 has 14 amino acids. In nucleotides, the CDR3 is TGTGCCATCAGTACAGGGTCAACTAACTATGGCTACACCTTC. Protein: CAISTGSTNYGYTF.

V and J are TRBV10-3 and TRBJ1-5; 7 bases agree with TRBD1. Germline CDR1 is ENHRY and CDR2 is SYGVKD. The CDR3 is made up of 16 amino acids. J gave up 0 bases and V 2 bases, and 4 bases lay outside the gene matches. The DNA for the CDR3 is TGTGCCATCAGTGAGCGCTACAGGGGTAGCAATCAGCCCCAGCATTTT. Translating it yields CAISERYRGSNQPQHF.

This clone has more than one count but fewer than ten. This rearrangement joins TRBV7-2 to TRBJ1-1; no definite D call. Germline V gives CDR1 SGHTA, CDR2 FQGNSA. The CDR3 runs 14 residues. V was cut by 5 bases and J by 4 bases, with 14 bases left in between. CDR3 sequence reads: CASSLMDWATEAFF. CDR3 sequence (DNA): TGTGCCAGCAGCCTGATGGACTGGGCCACTGAAGCTTTCTTT.